This record concerns one T cell receptor (beta chain) sequence. This entry belongs to a study of blood T cell repertoires in COVID-19. The wider study: Samples came from the United States, Italy and Spain, spanning acute and convalescent COVID-19.

Looked up from germline, CDR1 is MGHRA and CDR2 is YSYEKL. The CDR3 contains 13 residues. The ends were cut back, 3 bases at V and 4 bases at J, with 7 bases in the middle. Per the study methods: Nucleated cell number was recorded as an estimate derived from reference gene primer amplification. Assay: immunoSEQ multiplex PCR; the TCRdb copy retains only in-frame clones and omits some. V, J and clone size were drawn from that table, and D and trimming were deduced from the DNA. The sample carries fewer than 35,000 clones, nearly 90% recorded once. The receptor's source is a man at least 80 years old with acute or convalescent COVID-19. The sequenced material came from peripheral blood. V gene TRBV4-1 combines with J gene TRBJ2-1; D is ambiguous. CDR3 in amino acids: CASSQNRYNEQFF. In nucleotides, the CDR3 is TGCGCCAGCAGCCAGAACCGGTACAATGAGCAGTTCTTC.